Sequencing of this T cell receptor (beta chain) was carried out in a study of human T cells and chemical hapten exposure. V dropped 3 bases and J dropped 0; count of bases not matched to a gene: 3. The CDR3 has 15 residues. The germline CDR1 and CDR2 sequences are KGHDR and SFDVKD. Total RNA was isolated from unfractionated whole blood. Separate cDNA molecules received unique molecular identifiers, which the library attached to them. A single record per CDR3 protein comes from TCRdb applying MiXCR to the reads. This repertoire shows around 120,000 distinct CDR3 sequences, around 9% found once; its top ten account for 1.4%.

This receptor was obtained from a human donor in good health. Some clones in this sample may be carry-over from other donors' samples. V gene TRBV24-1 combines with J gene TRBJ1-1; 7 bases align to TRBD1. Input material: whole blood. The CDR3 sequence is CATSDQGQMNTEAFF. As DNA, the CDR3 is TGTGCCACCAGTGATCAGGGACAGATGAACACTGAAGCTTTCTTT.